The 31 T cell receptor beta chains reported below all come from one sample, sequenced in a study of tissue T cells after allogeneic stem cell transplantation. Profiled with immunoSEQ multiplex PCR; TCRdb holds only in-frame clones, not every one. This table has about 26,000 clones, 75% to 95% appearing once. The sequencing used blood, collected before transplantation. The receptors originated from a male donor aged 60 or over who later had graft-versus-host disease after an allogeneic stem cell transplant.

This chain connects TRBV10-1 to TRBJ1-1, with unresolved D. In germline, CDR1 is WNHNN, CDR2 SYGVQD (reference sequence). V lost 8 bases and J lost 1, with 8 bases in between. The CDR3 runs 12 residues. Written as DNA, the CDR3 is TGCGCCAGCTCTTACAGGAACACTGAAGCTTTCTTT. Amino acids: CASSYRNTEAFF.

This CDR3 is CASKRSGQGLAKNIQYF. The CDR3 coding sequence is TGTGCCAGCAAAAGGTCAGGACAGGGGTTAGCCAAAAACATTCAGTACTTC. The gene calls are TRBV3-1 (or the pseudogene TRBV3-2) and TRBJ2-4, with TRBD1 matching over 9 bases. With 7 bases clipped from V and 0 bases from J, the junction kept 10 bases outside the gene matches. Germline CDR1 is LGHDT and CDR2 is YNNKEL (reference sequence). This CDR3 region has 17 residues.

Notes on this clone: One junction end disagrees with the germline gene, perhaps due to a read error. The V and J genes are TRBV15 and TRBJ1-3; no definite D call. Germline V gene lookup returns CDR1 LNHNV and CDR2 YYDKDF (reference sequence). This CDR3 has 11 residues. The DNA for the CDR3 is TGTGCCGCCAGCAGAGAATTTACCATATATTTT. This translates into CAASREFTIYF.

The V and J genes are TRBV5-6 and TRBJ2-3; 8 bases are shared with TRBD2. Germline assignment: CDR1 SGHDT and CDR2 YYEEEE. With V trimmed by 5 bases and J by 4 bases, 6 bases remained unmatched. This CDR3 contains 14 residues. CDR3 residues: CASRGSGGADTQYF. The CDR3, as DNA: TGTGCCAGCAGGGGAAGCGGGGGAGCAGATACGCAGTATTTT.

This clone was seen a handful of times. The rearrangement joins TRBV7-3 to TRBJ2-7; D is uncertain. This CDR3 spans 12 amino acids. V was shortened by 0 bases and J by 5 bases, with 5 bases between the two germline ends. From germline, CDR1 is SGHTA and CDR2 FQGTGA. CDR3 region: CASSLTGHEQYF. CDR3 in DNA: TGTGCCAGCAGCTTAACGGGTCACGAGCAGTACTTC.

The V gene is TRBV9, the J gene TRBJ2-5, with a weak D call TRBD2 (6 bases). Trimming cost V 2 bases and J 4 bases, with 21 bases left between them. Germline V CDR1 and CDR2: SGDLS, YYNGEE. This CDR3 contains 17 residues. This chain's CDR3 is CASSVMGTPGWGETQYF. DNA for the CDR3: TGTGCCAGCAGCGTTATGGGGACTCCTGGGTGGGGAGAGACCCAGTACTTC.

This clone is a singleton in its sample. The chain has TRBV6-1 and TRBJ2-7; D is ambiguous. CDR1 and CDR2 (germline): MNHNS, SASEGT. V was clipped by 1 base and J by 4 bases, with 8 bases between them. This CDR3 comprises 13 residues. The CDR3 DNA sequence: TGTGCCAGCAGTGAAGTGGGCAGATACGAGCAGTACTTC. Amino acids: CASSEVGRYEQYF.

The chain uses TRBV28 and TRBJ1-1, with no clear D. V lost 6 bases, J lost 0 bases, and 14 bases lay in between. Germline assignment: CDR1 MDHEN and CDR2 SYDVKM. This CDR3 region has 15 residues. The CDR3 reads CASSLAEKVNTEAFF. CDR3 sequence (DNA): TGTGCCAGCAGCCTCGCGGAGAAGGTGAACACTGAAGCTTTCTTT.

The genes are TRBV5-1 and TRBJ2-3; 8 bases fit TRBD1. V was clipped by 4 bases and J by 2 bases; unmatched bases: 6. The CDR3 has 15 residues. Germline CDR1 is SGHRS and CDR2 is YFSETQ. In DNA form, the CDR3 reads TGCGCCAGCAGCCTGGGGGGACAGGACACAGATACGCAGTATTTT. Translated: CASSLGGQDTDTQYF.

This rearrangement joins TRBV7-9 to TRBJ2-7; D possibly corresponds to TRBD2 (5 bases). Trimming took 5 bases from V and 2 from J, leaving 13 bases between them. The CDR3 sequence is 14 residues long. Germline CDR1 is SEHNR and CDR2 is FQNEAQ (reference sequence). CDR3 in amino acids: CASSPGLSTYEQYF. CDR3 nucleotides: TGTGCCAGCAGCCCCGGACTGAGCACCTACGAGCAGTACTTC. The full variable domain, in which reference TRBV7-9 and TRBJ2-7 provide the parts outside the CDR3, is DTGVSQNPRHKITKRGQNVTFRCDPISEHNRLYWYRQTLGQGPEFLTYFQNEAQLEKSRLLSDRFSAERPKGSFSTLEIQRTEQGDSAMYLCASSPGLSTYEQYFGPGTRLTVT.

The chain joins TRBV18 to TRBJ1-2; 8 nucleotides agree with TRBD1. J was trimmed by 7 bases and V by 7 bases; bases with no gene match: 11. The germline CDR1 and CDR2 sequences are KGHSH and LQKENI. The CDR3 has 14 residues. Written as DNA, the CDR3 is TGTGCCAGCTTACCCGAGACAGGGGTGAGTGGCTACACCTTC. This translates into CASLPETGVSGYTF.

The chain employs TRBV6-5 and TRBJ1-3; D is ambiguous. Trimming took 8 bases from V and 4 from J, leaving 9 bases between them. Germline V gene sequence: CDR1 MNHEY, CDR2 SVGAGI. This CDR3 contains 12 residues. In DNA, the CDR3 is TGTGCCAGCGCTGGGCCAGGAAACACCATATATTTT. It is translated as CASAGPGNTIYF.

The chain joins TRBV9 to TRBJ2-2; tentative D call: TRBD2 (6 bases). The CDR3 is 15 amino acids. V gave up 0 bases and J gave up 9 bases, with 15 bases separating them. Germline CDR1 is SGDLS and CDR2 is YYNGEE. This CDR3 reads CASSVVGLATRELFF. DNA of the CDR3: TGTGCCAGCAGCGTAGTGGGACTGGCGACCCGGGAGCTGTTTTTT. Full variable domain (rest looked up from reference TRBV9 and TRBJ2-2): DSGVTQTPKHLITATGQRVTLRCSPRSGDLSVYWYQQSLDQGLQFLIQYYNGEERAKGNILERFSAQQFPDLHSELNLSSLELGDSALYFCASSVVGLATRELFFGEGSRLTVL.

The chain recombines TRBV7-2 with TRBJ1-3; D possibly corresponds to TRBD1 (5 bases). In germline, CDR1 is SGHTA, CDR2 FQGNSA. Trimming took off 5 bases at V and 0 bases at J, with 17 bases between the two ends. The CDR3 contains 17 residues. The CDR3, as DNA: TGTGCCAGCAGCCTCTGGGGCGGATCTTACTCTGGAAACACCATATATTTT. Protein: CASSLWGGSYSGNTIYF.

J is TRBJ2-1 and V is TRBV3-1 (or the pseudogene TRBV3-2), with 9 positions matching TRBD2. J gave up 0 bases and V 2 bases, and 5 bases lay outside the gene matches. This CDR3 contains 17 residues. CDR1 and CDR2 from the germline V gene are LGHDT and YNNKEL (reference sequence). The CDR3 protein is CASSQPSSGASYNEQFF. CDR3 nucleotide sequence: TGTGCCAGCAGCCAACCCTCTAGCGGGGCCTCCTACAATGAGCAGTTCTTC.

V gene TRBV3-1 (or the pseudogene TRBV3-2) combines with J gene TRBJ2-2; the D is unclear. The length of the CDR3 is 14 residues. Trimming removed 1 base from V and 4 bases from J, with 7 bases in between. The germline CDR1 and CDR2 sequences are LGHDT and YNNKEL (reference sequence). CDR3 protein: CASSQGVATGELFF. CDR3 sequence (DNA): TGTGCCAGCAGCCAAGGTGTAGCCACCGGGGAGCTGTTTTTT.

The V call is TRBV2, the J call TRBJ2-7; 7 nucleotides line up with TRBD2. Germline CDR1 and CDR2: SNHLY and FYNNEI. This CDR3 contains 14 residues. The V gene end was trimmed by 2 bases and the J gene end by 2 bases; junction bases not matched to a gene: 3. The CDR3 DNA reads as TGTGCCAGCAGTGAAAGGGGAGGGACCTACGAGCAGTACTTC. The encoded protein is CASSERGGTYEQYF. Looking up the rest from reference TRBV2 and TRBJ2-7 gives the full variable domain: EPEVTQTPSHQVTQMGQEVILRCVPISNHLYFYWYRQILGQKVEFLVSFYNNEISEKSEIFDDQFSVERPDGSNFTLKIRSTKLEDSAMYFCASSERGGTYEQYFGPGTRLTVT.

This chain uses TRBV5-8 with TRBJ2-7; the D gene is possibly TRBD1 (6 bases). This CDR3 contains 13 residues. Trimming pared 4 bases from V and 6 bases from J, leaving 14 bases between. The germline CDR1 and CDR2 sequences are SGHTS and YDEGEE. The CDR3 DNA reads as TGTGCCAGCAGCCCCAGACAGGCAGGCGAGCAGTACTTC. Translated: CASSPRQAGEQYF.

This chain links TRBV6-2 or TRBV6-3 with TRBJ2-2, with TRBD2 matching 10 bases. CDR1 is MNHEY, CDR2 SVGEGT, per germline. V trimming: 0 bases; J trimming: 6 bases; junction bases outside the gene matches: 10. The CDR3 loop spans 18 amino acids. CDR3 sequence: CASSYSSSGRVDAGELFF. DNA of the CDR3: TGTGCCAGCAGTTACTCATCTAGCGGGAGAGTAGATGCCGGGGAGCTGTTTTTT.

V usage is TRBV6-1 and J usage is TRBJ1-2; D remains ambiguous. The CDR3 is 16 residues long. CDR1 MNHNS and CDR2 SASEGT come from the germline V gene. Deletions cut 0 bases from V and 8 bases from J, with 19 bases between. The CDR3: CASSEAQLGNWAGYTF. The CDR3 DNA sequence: TGTGCCAGCAGTGAAGCGCAGTTAGGGAATTGGGCCGGCTACACCTTC.

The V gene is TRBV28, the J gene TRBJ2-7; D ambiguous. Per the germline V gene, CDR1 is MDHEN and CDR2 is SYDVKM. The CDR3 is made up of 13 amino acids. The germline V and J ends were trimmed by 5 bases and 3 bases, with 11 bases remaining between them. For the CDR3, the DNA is TGTGCCAGCAGTCTCTTAGATCGCTACGAGCAGTACTTC. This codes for CASSLLDRYEQYF.

The CDR3 bases are TGTGCCAGCAGCTTAGAATCAGGAAACACCATATATTTT. It translates to CASSLESGNTIYF. The rearrangement joins TRBV11-2 to TRBJ1-3; D not certain. The CDR3 totals 13 residues. Between the trimmed V and J ends, which lost 0 bases and 4 bases, there was a span of 4 bases. CDR1 and CDR2 (germline): SGHAT, FQNNGV.

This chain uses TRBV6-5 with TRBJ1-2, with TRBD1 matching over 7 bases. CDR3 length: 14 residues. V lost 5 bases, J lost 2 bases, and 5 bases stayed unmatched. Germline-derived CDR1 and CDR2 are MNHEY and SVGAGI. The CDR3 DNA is TGTGCCAGCAGTCCGGGACAGTCCAACTATGGCTACACCTTC. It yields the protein CASSPGQSNYGYTF.

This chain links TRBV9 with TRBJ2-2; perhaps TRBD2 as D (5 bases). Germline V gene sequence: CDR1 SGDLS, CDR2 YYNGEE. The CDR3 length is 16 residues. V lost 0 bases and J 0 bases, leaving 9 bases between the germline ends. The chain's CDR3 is CASSVGAGANTGELFF. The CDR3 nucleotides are TGTGCCAGCAGCGTAGGGGCGGGCGCGAACACCGGGGAGCTGTTTTTT.

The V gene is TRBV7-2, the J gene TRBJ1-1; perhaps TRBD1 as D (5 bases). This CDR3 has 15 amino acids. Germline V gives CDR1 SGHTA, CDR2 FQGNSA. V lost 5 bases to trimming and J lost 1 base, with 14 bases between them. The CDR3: CASSPRSGQNTEAFF. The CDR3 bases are TGTGCCAGCAGCCCCCGGTCAGGACAGAACACTGAAGCTTTCTTT.

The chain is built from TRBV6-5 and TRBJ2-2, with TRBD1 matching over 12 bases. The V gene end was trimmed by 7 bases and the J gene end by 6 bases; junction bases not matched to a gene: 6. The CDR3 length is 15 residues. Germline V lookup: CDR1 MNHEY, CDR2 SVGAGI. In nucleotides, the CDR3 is TGTGCCAGCAAGGGGGACAGGGGGCAGGCCGGGGAGCTGTTTTTT. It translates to CASKGDRGQAGELFF.

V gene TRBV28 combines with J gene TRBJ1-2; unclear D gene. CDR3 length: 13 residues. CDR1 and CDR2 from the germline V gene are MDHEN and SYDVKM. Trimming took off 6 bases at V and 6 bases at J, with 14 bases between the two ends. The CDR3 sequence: CASSTAGGDGYTF. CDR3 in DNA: TGTGCCAGCAGCACGGCAGGTGGAGATGGCTACACCTTC.

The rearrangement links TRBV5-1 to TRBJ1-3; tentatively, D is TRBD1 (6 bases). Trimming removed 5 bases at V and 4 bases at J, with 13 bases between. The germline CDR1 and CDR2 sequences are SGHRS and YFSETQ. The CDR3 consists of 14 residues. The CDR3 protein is CASRSTGLGNTIYF. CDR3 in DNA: TGCGCCAGCAGGTCCACAGGGCTCGGAAACACCATATATTTT.

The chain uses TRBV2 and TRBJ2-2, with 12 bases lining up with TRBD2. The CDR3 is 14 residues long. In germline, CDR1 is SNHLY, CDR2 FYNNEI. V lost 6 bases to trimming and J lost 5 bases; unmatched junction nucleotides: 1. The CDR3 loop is CASRGLAGTGELFF. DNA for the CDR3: TGTGCCAGCAGGGGACTAGCGGGTACCGGGGAGCTGTTTTTT. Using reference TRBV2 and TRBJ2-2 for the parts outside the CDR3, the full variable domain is EPEVTQTPSHQVTQMGQEVILRCVPISNHLYFYWYRQILGQKVEFLVSFYNNEISEKSEIFDDQFSVERPDGSNFTLKIRSTKLEDSAMYFCASRGLAGTGELFFGEGSRLTVL.

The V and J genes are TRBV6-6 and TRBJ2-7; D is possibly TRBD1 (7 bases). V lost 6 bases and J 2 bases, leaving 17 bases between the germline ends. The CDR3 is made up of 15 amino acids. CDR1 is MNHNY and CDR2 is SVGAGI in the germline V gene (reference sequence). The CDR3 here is CASSFRQGLPYEQYF. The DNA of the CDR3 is TGTGCCAGCAGCTTTCGACAGGGACTTCCCTACGAGCAGTACTTC.

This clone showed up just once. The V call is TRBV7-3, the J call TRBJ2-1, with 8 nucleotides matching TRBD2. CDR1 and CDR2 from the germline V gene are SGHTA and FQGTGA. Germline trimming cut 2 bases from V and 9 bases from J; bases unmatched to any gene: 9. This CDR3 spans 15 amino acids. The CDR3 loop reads CASSLSSGGRGEQFF. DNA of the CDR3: TGTGCCAGCAGCTTATCAAGCGGGGGAAGAGGTGAGCAGTTCTTC.